The rows below give T cell receptor beta chains drawn from one sample of a study of OX40 agonist ivuxolimab in advanced cancers. Some clones are missing from TCRdb's copy, which holds only in-frame ones; the method was immunoSEQ multiplex PCR. Of tens of thousands of clones in the sample, about 81% were seen once. The starting material was CD4+ or CD8+ T cells sorted from blood, obtained in a trial of the OX40 agonist ivuxolimab. The receptor source for this set is an adult with an advanced solid tumor such as melanoma, head and neck, liver or kidney cancer. CDR3s include the opening cysteine and the closing phenylalanine or tryptophan. The order of the fields is clone size, J gene, V gene, CDR3 protein. Size is omitted from some rows. Given values are once, few, many or a class for expanded clones.

>NA|TRBJ2-3|TRBV2
CAREQADTQYF
>NA|TRBJ1-2|TRBV14
CASSRIESTDLAVF
>NA|TRBJ1-1|TRBV14
CASSRLRREAFF
>NA|TRBJ2-3|TRBV28
CASSPRLGLSTDTQYF
>NA|TRBJ1-6|TRBV4-1
CASSQTPDSDSPLHF
>NA|TRBJ1-2|TRBV30
CAYLSTRRYGYTF
>once|TRBJ2-7|TRBV28
CASSNGPGTSEAYEQYF
>NA|TRBJ1-1|TRBV7-9
CASSLVGTGYMNTEAFF
>NA|TRBJ1-4|TRBV5-5
CASSLGGADEKLFF
>medium-sized|TRBJ1-2|TRBV4-2
CASSHEGSIVYGYTF
>NA|TRBJ2-7|TRBV6-5
CASSYLPGGIYEQYF
>NA|TRBJ1-1|TRBV4-1
CASSHPGFATANTEAFF
>few|TRBJ1-2|TRBV18
CASSRPPDYGYTF